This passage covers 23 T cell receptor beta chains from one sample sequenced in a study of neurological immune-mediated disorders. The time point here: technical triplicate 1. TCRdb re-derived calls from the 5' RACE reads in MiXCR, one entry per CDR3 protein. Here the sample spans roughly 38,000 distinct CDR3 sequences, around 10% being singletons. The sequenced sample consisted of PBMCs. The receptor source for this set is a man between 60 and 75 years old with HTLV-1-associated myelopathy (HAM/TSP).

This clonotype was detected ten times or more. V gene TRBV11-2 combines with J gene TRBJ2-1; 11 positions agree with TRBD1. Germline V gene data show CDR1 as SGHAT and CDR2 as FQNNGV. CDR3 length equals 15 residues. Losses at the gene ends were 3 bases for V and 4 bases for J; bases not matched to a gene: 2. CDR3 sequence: CASSFGTGGYNEQFF. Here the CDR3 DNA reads TGTGCCAGCAGCTTTGGGACAGGGGGTTACAATGAGCAGTTCTTC.

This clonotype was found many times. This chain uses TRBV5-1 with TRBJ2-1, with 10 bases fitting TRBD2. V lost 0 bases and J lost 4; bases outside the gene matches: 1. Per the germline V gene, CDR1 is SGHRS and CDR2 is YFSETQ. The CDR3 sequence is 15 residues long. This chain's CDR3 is CASSLDSGGYNEQFF. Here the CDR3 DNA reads TGCGCCAGCAGCTTGGATAGCGGGGGGTACAATGAGCAGTTCTTC.

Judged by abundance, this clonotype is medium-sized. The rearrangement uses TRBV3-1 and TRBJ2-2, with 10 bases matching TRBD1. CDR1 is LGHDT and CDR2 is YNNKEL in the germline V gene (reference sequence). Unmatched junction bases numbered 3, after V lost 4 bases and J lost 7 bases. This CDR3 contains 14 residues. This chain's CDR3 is CASSLGQGVGELFF. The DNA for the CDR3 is TGTGCCAGCAGCCTCGGACAGGGGGTCGGGGAGCTGTTTTTT.

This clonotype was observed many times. CDR3 DNA: TGTGCCAGCAGCCCCCCGGGACGGGGAGACACTGAAGCTTTCTTT. It encodes CASSPPGRGDTEAFF. The J gene is TRBJ1-1, the V gene TRBV9; a weak D match, TRBD1 (5 bases). The CDR3 is made up of 15 amino acids. Trimming removed 4 bases from V and 3 bases from J, with 16 bases in between. Germline values: CDR1 SGDLS, CDR2 YYNGEE.

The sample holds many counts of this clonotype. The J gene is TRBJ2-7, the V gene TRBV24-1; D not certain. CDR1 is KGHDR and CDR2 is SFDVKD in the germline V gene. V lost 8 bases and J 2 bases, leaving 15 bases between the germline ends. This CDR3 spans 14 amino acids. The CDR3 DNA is TGTGCCACCAAACACACACGAGAAGCCTACGAGCAGTACTTC. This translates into CATKHTREAYEQYF.

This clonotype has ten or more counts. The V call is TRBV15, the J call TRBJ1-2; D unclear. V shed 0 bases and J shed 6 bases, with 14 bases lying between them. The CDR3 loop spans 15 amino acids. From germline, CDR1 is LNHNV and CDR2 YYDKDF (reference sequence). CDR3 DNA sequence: TGTGCCACCAGCAGAGATAACGGGCCAGGAGATGGCTACACCTTC. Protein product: CATSRDNGPGDGYTF.

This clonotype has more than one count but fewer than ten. The CDR3 spells CASSYGLVRDNEQFF. The CDR3 region has the DNA TGTGCCAGCAGTTACGGTCTAGTACGAGACAATGAGCAGTTCTTC. This chain joins TRBV6-2 or TRBV6-3 and TRBJ2-1; D is ambiguous. Germline CDR1 MNHEY, CDR2 SVGEGT. V lost 2 bases and J lost 5, with 13 bases in between. The CDR3 is 15 amino acids.

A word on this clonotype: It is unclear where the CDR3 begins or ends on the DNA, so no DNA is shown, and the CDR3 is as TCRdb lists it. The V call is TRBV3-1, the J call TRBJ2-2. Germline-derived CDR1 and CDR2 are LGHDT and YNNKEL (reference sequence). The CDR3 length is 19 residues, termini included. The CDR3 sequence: CASSQSQNIQYFGTGELFF.

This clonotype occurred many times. In nucleotides, the CDR3 is TGTGCCAGCAGCCGGACAGGGGGCACCGGTCAGCCCCAGCATTTT. This encodes CASSRTGGTGQPQHF. This rearrangement joins TRBV12-3 or TRBV12-4 to TRBJ1-5, with TRBD1 matching over 11 bases. This CDR3 has 15 amino acids. J was trimmed by 6 bases and V by 6 bases; bases with no gene match: 7.

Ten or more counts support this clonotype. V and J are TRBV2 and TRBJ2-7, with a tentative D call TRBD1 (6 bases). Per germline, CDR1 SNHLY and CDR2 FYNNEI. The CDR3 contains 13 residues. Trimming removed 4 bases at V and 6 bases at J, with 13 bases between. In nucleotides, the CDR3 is TGTGCCAGCAGTGGGGGCCTAGGGGGCGAGCAGTACTTC. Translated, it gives CASSGGLGGEQYF.

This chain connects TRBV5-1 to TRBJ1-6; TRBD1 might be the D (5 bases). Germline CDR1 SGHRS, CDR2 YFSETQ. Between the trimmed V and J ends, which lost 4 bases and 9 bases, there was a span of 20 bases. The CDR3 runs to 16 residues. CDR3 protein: CASSVEGLVGGSPLHF. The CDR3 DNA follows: TGCGCCAGCAGCGTCGAGGGCTTGGTTGGGGGTTCACCCCTCCACTTT.

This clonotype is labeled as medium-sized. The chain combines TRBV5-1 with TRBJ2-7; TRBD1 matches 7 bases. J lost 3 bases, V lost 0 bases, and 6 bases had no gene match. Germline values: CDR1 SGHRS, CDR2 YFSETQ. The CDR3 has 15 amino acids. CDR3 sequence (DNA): TGCGCCAGCAGCTTGGCCCCGGGACAGAACTACGAGCAGTACTTC. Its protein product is CASSLAPGQNYEQYF.

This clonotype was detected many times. The CDR3 sequence is CASRAAEQYF. The CDR3 DNA reads as TGTGCCAGCAGAGCAGCCGAGCAGTACTTC. The J gene is TRBJ2-7, the V gene TRBV6-1; no reliable D call. This CDR3 is built from 10 residues. V gave up 6 bases and J gave up 6 bases, with 6 bases separating them. In germline, CDR1 is MNHNS, CDR2 SASEGT.

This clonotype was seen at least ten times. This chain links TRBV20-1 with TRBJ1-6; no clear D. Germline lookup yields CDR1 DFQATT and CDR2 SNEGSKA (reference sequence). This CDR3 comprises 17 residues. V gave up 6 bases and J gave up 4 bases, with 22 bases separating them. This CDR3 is CSALSQARGIYNSPLHF. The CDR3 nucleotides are TGCAGTGCCCTTAGTCAGGCGAGAGGGATTTATAATTCACCCCTCCACTTT.

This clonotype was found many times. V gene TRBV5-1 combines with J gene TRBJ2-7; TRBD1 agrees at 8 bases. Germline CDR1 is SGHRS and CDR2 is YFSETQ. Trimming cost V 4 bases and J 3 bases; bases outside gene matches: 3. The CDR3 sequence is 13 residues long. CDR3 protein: CASSLTGDYEQYF. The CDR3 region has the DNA TGCGCCAGCAGCCTGACAGGGGACTACGAGCAGTACTTC.

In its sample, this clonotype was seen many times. The CDR3, as DNA: TGTGCCATCAGCCTAGCGGGAGCGGAGACCCAGTACTTC. It specifies CAISLAGAETQYF. The rearrangement uses TRBV10-3 and TRBJ2-5; 10 bases match TRBD2. Germline CDR1 ENHRY, CDR2 SYGVKD. This CDR3 spans 13 amino acids. The trim removed 6 bases at V and 5 bases at J, leaving 3 bases unmatched.

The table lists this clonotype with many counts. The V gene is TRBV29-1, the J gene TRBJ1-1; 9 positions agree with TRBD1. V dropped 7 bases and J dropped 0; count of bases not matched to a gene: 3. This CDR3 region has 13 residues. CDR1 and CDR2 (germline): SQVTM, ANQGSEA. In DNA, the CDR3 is TGCAGCGGAGGGGACAGGGTGAACACTGAAGCTTTCTTT. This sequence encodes CSGGDRVNTEAFF. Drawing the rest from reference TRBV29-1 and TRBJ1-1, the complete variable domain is SAVISQKPSRDICQRGTSLTIQCQVDSQVTMMFWYRQQPGQSLTLIATANQGSEATYESGFVIDKFPISRPNLTFSTLTVSNMSPEDSSIYLCSGGDRVNTEAFFGQGTRLTVV.

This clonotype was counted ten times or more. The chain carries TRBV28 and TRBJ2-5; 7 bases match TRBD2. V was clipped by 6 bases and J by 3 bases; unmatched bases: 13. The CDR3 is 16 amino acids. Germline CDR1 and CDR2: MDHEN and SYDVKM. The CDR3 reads CASSRPPLAVEETQYF. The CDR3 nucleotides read TGTGCCAGCAGCCGTCCCCCGCTAGCGGTCGAAGAGACCCAGTACTTC.

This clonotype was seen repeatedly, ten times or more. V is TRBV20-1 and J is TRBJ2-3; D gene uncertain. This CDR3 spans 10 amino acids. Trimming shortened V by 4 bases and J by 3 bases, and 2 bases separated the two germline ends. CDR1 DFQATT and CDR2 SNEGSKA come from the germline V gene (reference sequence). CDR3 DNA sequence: TGCAGTGCTAAGACAGATACGCAGTATTTT. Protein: CSAKTDTQYF.

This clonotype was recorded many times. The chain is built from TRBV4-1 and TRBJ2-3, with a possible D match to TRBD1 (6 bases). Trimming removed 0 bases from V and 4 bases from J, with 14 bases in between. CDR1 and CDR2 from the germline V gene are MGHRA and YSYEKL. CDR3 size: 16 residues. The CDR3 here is CASSQDGGRAADTQYF. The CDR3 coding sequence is TGCGCCAGCAGCCAAGATGGGGGCAGGGCGGCAGATACGCAGTATTTT.

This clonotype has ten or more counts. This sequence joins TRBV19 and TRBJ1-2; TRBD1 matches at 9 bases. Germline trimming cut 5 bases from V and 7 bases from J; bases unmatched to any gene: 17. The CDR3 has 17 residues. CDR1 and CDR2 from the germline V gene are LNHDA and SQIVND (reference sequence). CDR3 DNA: TGTGCCAGTAGTGCACCCGGGACAGGGACCCGCCGTGCTGGCTACACCTTC. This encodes CASSAPGTGTRRAGYTF. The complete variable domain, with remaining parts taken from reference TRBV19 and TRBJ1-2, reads DGGITQSPKYLFRKEGQNVTLSCEQNLNHDAMYWYRQDPGQGLRLIYYSQIVNDFQKGDIAEGYSVSREKKESFPLTVTSAQKNPTAFYLCASSAPGTGTRRAGYTFGSGTRLTVV.

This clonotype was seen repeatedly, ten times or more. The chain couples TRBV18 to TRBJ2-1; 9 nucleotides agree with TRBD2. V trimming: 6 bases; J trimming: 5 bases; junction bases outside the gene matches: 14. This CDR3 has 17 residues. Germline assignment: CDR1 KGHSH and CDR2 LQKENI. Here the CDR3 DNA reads TGTGCCAGCTCCCCCAGAACTCTTAGCGGGAGCGACAATGAGCAGTTCTTC. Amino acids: CASSPRTLSGSDNEQFF.

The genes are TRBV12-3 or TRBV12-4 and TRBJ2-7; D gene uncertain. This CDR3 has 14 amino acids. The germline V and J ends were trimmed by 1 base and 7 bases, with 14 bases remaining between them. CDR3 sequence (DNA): TGTGCCAGCAGTTTAGGGTTAGACGTGAAGGAGCAGTACTTC. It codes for CASSLGLDVKEQYF.